One sample yielded the 2 T cell receptor beta chains listed below, sequenced in a study of shared clonotypes between healthy human individuals. Selected positively for CCR7 and CD45RO-negative, naive CD8 cells excluded terminally differentiated effector memory CD45RA+ cells. Using immunoSEQ multiplex PCR, the repertoire was profiled, and TCRdb retains in-frame clones only, with some absent. The sample yields around 650,000 clones, approximately 96% seen once. Sequencing was done on a sample of naive CD8+ T cells sorted from blood. These receptors originate from a woman in her 30s in good health.

The gene calls are TRBV30 and TRBJ2-1; 7 nucleotides line up with TRBD1. The CDR3 is 15 residues long. Germline V CDR1 and CDR2: GTSNPN, SVGIG (reference sequence). The V and J ends lost 3 bases and 0 bases, in that order; junction bases with no gene match: 5. This CDR3 reads CAWRRDSASYNEQFF. CDR3 bases: TGTGCCTGGAGAAGGGACAGCGCCTCCTACAATGAGCAGTTCTTC.

This clone was counted once. This chain links TRBV10-1 with TRBJ1-1; possible D gene TRBD1, 5 bases. V lost 3 bases, J lost 3 bases, and 5 bases lay in between. The CDR3 length is 12 residues. CDR1 WNHNN and CDR2 SYGVQD come from the germline V gene (reference sequence). The CDR3 nucleotides are TGCGCCAGCAGTGACAGGGACACTGAAGCTTTCTTT. The encoded protein is CASSDRDTEAFF.